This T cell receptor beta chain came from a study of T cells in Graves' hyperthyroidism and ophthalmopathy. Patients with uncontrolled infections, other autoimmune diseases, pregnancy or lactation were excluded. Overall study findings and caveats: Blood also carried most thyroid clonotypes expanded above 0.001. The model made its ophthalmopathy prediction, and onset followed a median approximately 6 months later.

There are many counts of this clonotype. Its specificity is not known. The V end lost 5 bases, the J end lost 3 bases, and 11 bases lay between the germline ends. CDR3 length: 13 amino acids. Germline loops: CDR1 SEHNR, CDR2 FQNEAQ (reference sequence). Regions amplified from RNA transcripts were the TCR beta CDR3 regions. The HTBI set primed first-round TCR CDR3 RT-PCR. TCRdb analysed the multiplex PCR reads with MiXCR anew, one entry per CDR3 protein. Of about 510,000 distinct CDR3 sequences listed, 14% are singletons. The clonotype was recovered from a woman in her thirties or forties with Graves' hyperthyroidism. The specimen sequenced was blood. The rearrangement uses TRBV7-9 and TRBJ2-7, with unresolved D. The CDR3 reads CASSPDGYYEQYF. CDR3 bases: TGTGCCAGCAGCCCGGACGGTTACTACGAGCAGTACTTC.